The T cell receptor beta chain described here comes from a study of shared clonotypes between healthy human individuals (dated by TCRdb to the early 2020s). About the full investigation: The cohort included a few men and a couple of women between 18 and 49 years of age. To estimate repertoire size and how much clonotype sharing occurs between individuals, the study deeply sequenced the blood TCR repertoires of five healthy adults. Each donor's leukapheresis produced roughly between roughly 0.85 and 10 billion PBMCs. To increase sequencing depth and limit assay-specific biases, different laboratories used diverse techniques to prepare libraries and sequence TCR repertoires. For each donor, three plates each were used for CD4 naive and CD4 memory, two plates were used for CD8 naive, and one plate was used for CD8 memory. The paper as a whole reports these results and caveats: Across a few donors, roughly 5.4% of naive CD4, roughly 3.5% of naive CD8, 2% to 2.5% of memory CD4, and approximately 0.42% of memory CD8 clonotypes were shared. Pairwise subsampling indicated that sequencing depth was expected to affect the degree of clonotype sharing among donors. Compared with non-shared clonotypes, clonotypes shared by all four sorted-subset donors had higher generation probabilities. Incomplete sequencing was indicated by rarefaction of sorted-subset datasets, despite the large sequencing depth. Larger estimated clonotype richness was generally found for naive subsets than for memory subsets. Because the study included a small number of donors, the genetic and exposure-history diversity represented was limited. Sampling was restricted to blood, and TCR repertoires in tissues likely differ from the TCR repertoires found in blood.

The donors were healthy, HIV-negative adults who had no recently reported acute infections or vaccinations. Every donor was a Caucasian adult residing in Nashville, Tennessee, USA. Magnetic negative selection was used to enrich CD4+ T cells, after which naive cells were positively selected on CD45RA and the negative fraction became the memory subset. Blood was obtained by leukapheresis, after which PBMCs were separated by Ficoll-Histopaque density gradient centrifugation and cryopreserved in liquid nitrogen vapor phase. Purity and quantity of every magnetically sorted T cell population were checked by analytical flow cytometry. Genomic DNA was isolated from each sorted fraction and quantified by UV absorbance on a Nanodrop 2000c. Using the deep immunoSEQ assay, TCR CDR3 regions were amplified from genomic DNA by multiplex PCR. For each cell subset, the extracted genomic DNA was distributed evenly across all wells of several immunoSEQ 96-well plates, and each plate served as one replicate. For sorted subsets, 150 to 200 ng genomic DNA, equal to 30,000 to 35,000 T cell genomes, was loaded into each replicate PCR. Purified libraries were measured with a Qubit 3.0 fluorometer, size-checked on a Bioanalyzer 2100, and measured again with the KAPA Library Quantification kit. Every immunoSEQ 96-well plate was sequenced on a separate single-read 150-cycle Illumina NextSeq 550 flow cell. From the authors' description of their analysis: Because only junctional sequences without quality scores were contained in the immunoSEQ output, filtering matching that applied to full-length reads could not be performed. To assign V/J genes and CDR3, sequences were annotated against IMGT germline references using PyIR, a Python wrapper for IgBLAST v1.9. Reads with weak V/J assignments (E-value above 1e-6), missing CDR3, stop codons, out-of-frame junctions, or ambiguous translated residues were removed. V3J clonotypes were defined as sequences sharing the same inferred V gene, J gene, and CDR3 amino acid sequence. Percentage overlap between repertoires was calculated by dividing the number of shared unique clonotypes by the size of the smaller repertoire. Repertoire richness was assessed with RTK rarefaction, the Chao1 estimator, and Recon v2.1 estimates of unobserved clonotypes. Generation probabilities for all TCRbeta clonotypes obtained by the gDNA method from a handful of donors were computed using OLGA. Here the immuneACCESS table is served through TCRdb, limited to in-frame sequences with V and J called. Missing clones are a known gap in these copies; in checked studies unresolved V genes cover under half, and the rest lacks a known reason. V, J and clone size were drawn from that table, and D and trimming were deduced from the DNA. In this sample the table shows under 1,900,000 clones, approximately 98.5% of which occur a single time. Around 0.33% of the sample goes to the ten largest clones.

As for this clone: This clone's antigen is unknown. No base quality information exists; no much larger clone differs at one position.

What was sequenced was naive CD4+ T cells sorted from blood. The cell subset or site label, as the study defines it: CD45RA+ positively selected. The clonotype was recovered from a man aged 30-40 years in good health.

The DNA is TGTGCCAGCAGTTTATTGTCACAGGCAATTAACACTGAAGCTTTCTTT. Its product reads: CASSLLSQAINTEAFF. The receptor chain draws on TRBV28 and TRBJ1-1, and TRBD1 may be the D gene, going by 5 matching bases. Taken from cysteine to phenylalanine, the CDR3 has 16 residues. Left in the record is the CDR3 DNA by itself, 48 bases read in frame from the first base. The germline ends are 14 bases apart after V is trimmed by 1 base and J by 2 bases. CDR1 and CDR2 are drawn from the germline V gene: MDHEN, SYDVKM.